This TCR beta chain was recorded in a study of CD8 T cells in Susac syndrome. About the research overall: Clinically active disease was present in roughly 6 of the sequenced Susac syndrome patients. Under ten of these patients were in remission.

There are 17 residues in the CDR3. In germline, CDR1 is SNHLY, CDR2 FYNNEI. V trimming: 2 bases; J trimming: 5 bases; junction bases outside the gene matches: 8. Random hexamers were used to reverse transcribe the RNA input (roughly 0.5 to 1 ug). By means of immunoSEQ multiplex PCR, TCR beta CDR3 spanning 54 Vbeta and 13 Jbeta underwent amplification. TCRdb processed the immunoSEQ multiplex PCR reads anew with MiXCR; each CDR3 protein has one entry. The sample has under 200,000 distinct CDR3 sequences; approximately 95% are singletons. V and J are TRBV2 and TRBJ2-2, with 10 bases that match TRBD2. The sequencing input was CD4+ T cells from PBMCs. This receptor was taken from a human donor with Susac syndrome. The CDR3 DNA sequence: TGTGCCAGCAGTGAAAGTAGGCTAGCGGGGGAGACCGGGGAGCTGTTTTTT. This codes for CASSESRLAGETGELFF. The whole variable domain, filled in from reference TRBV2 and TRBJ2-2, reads EPEVTQTPSHQVTQMGQEVILRCVPISNHLYFYWYRQILGQKVEFLVSFYNNEISEKSEIFDDQFSVERPDGSNFTLKIRSTKLEDSAMYFCASSESRLAGETGELFFGEGSRLTVL.